A single T cell receptor (beta chain) is shown here with its context. This record comes from a study of blood T cell repertoires in COVID-19. For the study at large: There were acute and convalescent COVID-19 samples, and they came from the United States, Italy and Spain. PBMCs, B-cell-depleted T cells, or T cells were the source of the cDNA or gDNA that made up the material.

This CDR3 has 13 amino acids. The V gene's germline CDR1 is SGHTA and CDR2 FQGNSA. Trimming took 4 bases from V and 15 from J, leaving 16 bases between them. Original methodology: Reference gene primer amplification gave nucleated cell count estimates. Profiling relied on immunoSEQ multiplex PCR, and the TCRdb table lists in-frame clones only, not all of them. D and trimming were read from the DNA, whereas the V and J calls and clone size are those reported in that table. The repertoire consists of 80,000 to 95,000 clones, with around 85% occurring once and the leading ten covering 15% to 20%. The chain employs TRBV7-2 and TRBJ1-6; D not certain. The source material was peripheral blood. This receptor was identified in a woman of 80 years or more with active or convalescent COVID-19. In DNA, the CDR3 is TGTGCCAGCAGCTCCGATTTACTATTGCACCTCCACTTT. It translates to CASSSDLLLHLHF. Supplemented by reference TRBV7-2 and TRBJ1-6, the full variable domain reads GAGVSQSPSNKVTEKGKDVELRCDPISGHTALYWYRQSLGQGLEFLIYFQGNSAPDKSGLPSDRFSAERTGGSVSTLTIQRTQQEDSAVYLCASSSDLLLHLHFGNGTRLTVT.